The 18 T cell receptor beta chains below were found in one sample sequenced in a study of T cells in Graves' hyperthyroidism and ophthalmopathy. RNA transcripts provided the source from which TCR beta CDR3 regions were amplified. In the first-round RT-PCR of the TCR CDR3, the HTBI primer set was used. TCRdb reanalysed the multiplex PCR reads using MiXCR and keeps one entry per CDR3 protein. This sample has fewer than 850,000 distinct CDR3 sequences, with 15% to 20% found just once. The sequencing input was blood. Receptor source: a man aged 45 to 65 with Graves' hyperthyroidism.

This clonotype was seen at least ten times. The chain joins TRBV5-1 to TRBJ1-1, with D tentatively TRBD1 (5 bases). The germline CDR1 and CDR2 sequences are SGHRS and YFSETQ. The CDR3 length is 17 residues. Trimming removed 0 bases from V and 0 bases from J, with 15 bases in between. This chain's CDR3 is CASSLGRQGRLNTEAFF. CDR3 nucleotides: TGCGCCAGCAGCTTGGGTAGGCAGGGAAGATTGAACACTGAAGCTTTCTTT.

This clonotype was seen ten or more times. V usage is TRBV27 and J usage is TRBJ2-1, with a tentative D call TRBD2 (5 bases). CDR3 length equals 14 residues. CDR1 is MNHEY, CDR2 SMNVEV, per germline (reference sequence). Deletions cut 2 bases from V and 6 bases from J, with 11 bases between. CDR3 DNA: TGTGCCAGCAGTTTAGGTGGACTCTTCAATGAGCAGTTCTTC. This encodes CASSLGGLFNEQFF.

This clonotype was seen repeatedly, ten times or more. A much larger clone is a single base away; this may be a read error. CDR3 bases: TGTGCCAGCAGCTTAGACACGAACACTGAAGCTTTCTTT. It is translated as CASSLDTNTEAFF. The chain has TRBV7-8 and TRBJ1-1, with D unresolved. The V end was cut by 1 base, the J end by 1 base, with 4 bases between. This CDR3 has 13 amino acids. Per germline, CDR1 SGHVS and CDR2 FQNEAQ.

This clonotype came up many times. The rearrangement uses TRBV2 and TRBJ2-1; 10 bases fit TRBD1. Germline CDR1 is SNHLY and CDR2 is FYNNEI. The ends lost 6 bases at V and 2 bases at J; junction bases unmatched: 10. The CDR3 has 17 amino acids. CDR3 region: CASSRQGAGIAYNEQFF. The DNA for the CDR3 is TGTGCCAGCAGCCGACAGGGGGCGGGTATAGCCTACAATGAGCAGTTCTTC.

Many counts were recorded for this clonotype. This chain connects TRBV2 to TRBJ2-7; D may match TRBD1 or TRBD2 (8 bases each). From germline, CDR1 is SNHLY and CDR2 FYNNEI. CDR3 size: 16 residues. V was clipped by 6 bases and J by 5 bases, with 23 bases between them. In DNA, the CDR3 is TGTGCCAGCAGCTCAGGGTTTATAGCGGGACAGGACGAGCAGTACTTC. Its protein product is CASSSGFIAGQDEQYF.

This clonotype has a count of ten or more. The chain has TRBV10-3 and TRBJ2-7, with D perhaps TRBD1 (5 bases). Germline values: CDR1 ENHRY, CDR2 SYGVKD. V shed 4 bases and J shed 0 bases, with 7 bases lying between them. This CDR3 is 13 amino acids long. DNA of the CDR3: TGTGCCATCAGTGCAGGGTCCTCCTACGAGCAGTACTTC. As protein: CAISAGSSYEQYF.

The chain uses TRBV28 and TRBJ2-7; 7 bases agree with TRBD1. The CDR3 is 15 residues long. Germline CDR1 and CDR2: MDHEN and SYDVKM. J gave up 2 bases and V 5 bases, and 9 bases lay outside the gene matches. The DNA of the CDR3 is TGTGCCAGCAGTCAAACCGGGACAGAGACCTACGAGCAGTACTTC. This gives the protein CASSQTGTETYEQYF.

This clonotype has a handful of counts. This rearrangement joins TRBV7-9 to TRBJ2-2; D possibly matches TRBD1 or TRBD2 (7 bases each). The CDR3 extends over 20 amino acids. Trimming took 6 bases from V and 4 from J, leaving 30 bases between them. Germline V lookup: CDR1 SEHNR, CDR2 FQNEAQ (reference sequence). The CDR3 here is CASRLPQGRASVSSTGELFF. CDR3 DNA sequence: TGTGCCAGCAGGCTCCCACAGGGGAGGGCTAGCGTATCTTCCACCGGGGAGCTGTTTTTT.

As to this clonotype: Just one base apart from a much larger clone, this may be a read error. The V and J genes are TRBV5-1 and TRBJ2-3, with 7 bases that match TRBD2. The CDR3 loop spans 15 amino acids. From germline, CDR1 is SGHRS and CDR2 YFSETQ. J gave up 3 bases and V 3 bases, and 7 bases lay outside the gene matches. The CDR3 is CASSSGRDPTDTQYF. DNA for the CDR3: TGCGCCAGCAGCTCGGGGAGGGATCCGACAGATACGCAGTATTTT.

V usage is TRBV29-1 and J usage is TRBJ1-2, with D maybe TRBD1 (5 bases). This CDR3 is 12 amino acids long. Trimming removed 3 bases from V and 8 bases from J, with 13 bases in between. The germline gives CDR1 SQVTM, CDR2 ANQGSEA. CDR3 protein: CSVEGPWGGYTF. The CDR3 bases are TGCAGCGTTGAGGGACCTTGGGGAGGCTACACCTTC.

This clonotype was recorded many times. The chain carries TRBV28 and TRBJ1-1; no definite D call. Deletions cut 3 bases from V and 2 bases from J, with 7 bases between. The CDR3 consists of 13 residues. CDR1 is MDHEN, CDR2 SYDVKM, per germline. The CDR3 protein is CASSFSYNTEAFF. The DNA of the CDR3 is TGTGCCAGCAGTTTCTCCTACAACACTGAAGCTTTCTTT.

This clonotype was detected many times. The V call is TRBV30, the J call TRBJ2-7; D is unclear. Between the trimmed V and J ends, which lost 0 bases and 4 bases, there was a span of 7 bases. Germline V gene lookup returns CDR1 GTSNPN and CDR2 SVGIG (reference sequence). The CDR3 extends over 12 amino acids. The CDR3 nucleotides are TGTGCCTGGAGTGTGCTAGATTACGAGCAGTACTTC. As protein: CAWSVLDYEQYF.

Ten or more counts support this clonotype. This chain uses TRBV28 with TRBJ1-4; the D is unclear. Trimming stripped 4 bases from V and 4 bases from J, with 4 bases between. Germline lookup yields CDR1 MDHEN and CDR2 SYDVKM. CDR3 length: 12 residues. The CDR3 sequence is CASSSVNEKLFF. DNA for the CDR3: TGTGCCAGCAGTTCAGTTAATGAAAAACTGTTTTTT.

This clonotype was counted a few times. The chain has TRBV4-1 and TRBJ1-5; no definite D call. The CDR3 consists of 16 residues. The germline CDR1 and CDR2 sequences are MGHRA and YSYEKL. V was pared by 1 base and J by 6 bases, with 16 bases between. CDR3: CASSQVFAETSQPQHF. The DNA for the CDR3 is TGCGCCAGCAGCCAAGTTTTTGCGGAAACCAGTCAGCCCCAGCATTTT.

The chain recombines TRBV20-1 with TRBJ1-2, with 12 bases lining up with TRBD1. The CDR3 totals 13 residues. Looked up from germline, CDR1 is DFQATT and CDR2 is SNEGSKA (reference sequence). The J segment lost 7 bases and the V segment lost 6 bases, leaving 6 bases of the junction unmatched. This CDR3 reads CSATGQGAGGYTF. The CDR3 bases are TGCAGTGCCACGGGACAGGGGGCTGGTGGCTACACCTTC.

This clonotype was seen more than once but under ten times. The chain combines TRBV20-1 with TRBJ2-3; 8 bases agree with TRBD1. CDR3 length: 12 residues. Per germline, CDR1 DFQATT and CDR2 SNEGSKA (reference sequence). CDR3 sequence reads: CSPGGSSDTQYF. The DNA of the CDR3 is TGCAGCCCAGGGGGCAGTTCAGATACGCAGTATTTT.

This clonotype was counted many times. The gene calls are TRBV6-2 or TRBV6-3 and TRBJ2-5; the match to TRBD2 covers 7 bases. The CDR3 sequence is 15 residues long. V was clipped by 8 bases and J by 5 bases; unmatched bases: 14. Germline V gene sequence: CDR1 MNHEY, CDR2 SVGEGT. For the CDR3, the DNA is TGTGCCAGCGGGGCTAGCGGAGGAGGTTTGGAGACCCAGTACTTC. Amino acids: CASGASGGGLETQYF.

This clonotype was observed many times. CDR3 residues: CASRPTGPEGSQPQHF. The CDR3 coding sequence is TGTGCCAGCAGACCTACCGGACCCGAGGGGAGTCAGCCCCAGCATTTT. The chain recombines TRBV12-3 or TRBV12-4 with TRBJ1-5; perhaps TRBD1 as D (5 bases). This CDR3 comprises 16 residues. The V end was cut by 6 bases, the J end by 6 bases, with 21 bases between.